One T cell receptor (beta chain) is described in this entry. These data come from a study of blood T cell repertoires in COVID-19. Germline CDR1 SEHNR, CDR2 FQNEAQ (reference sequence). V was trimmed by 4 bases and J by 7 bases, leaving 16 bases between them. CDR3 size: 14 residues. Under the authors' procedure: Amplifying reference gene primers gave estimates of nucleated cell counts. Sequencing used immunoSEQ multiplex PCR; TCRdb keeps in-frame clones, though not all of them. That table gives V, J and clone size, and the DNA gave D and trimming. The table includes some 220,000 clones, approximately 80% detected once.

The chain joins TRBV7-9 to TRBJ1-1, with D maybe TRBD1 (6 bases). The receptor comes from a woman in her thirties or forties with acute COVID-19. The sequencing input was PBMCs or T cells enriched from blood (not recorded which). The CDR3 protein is CASSSRTELNEAFF. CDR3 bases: TGTGCCAGCAGCTCGAGGACAGAACTCAATGAAGCTTTCTTT.